This TCR beta chain was retrieved from a study of T-cell memory formation after mild COVID-19. To note about this clonotype: The antigen is undetermined.

MiXCR, run by TCRdb on the 5' RACE reads, gives a single entry per CDR3 protein. The data hold roughly 560,000 distinct CDR3 sequences, with 20% observed a single time. There are 15 residues in the CDR3. Trimming left V 6 bases short and J 2 bases short, with 13 bases between. Regarding the study as a whole: There was a balanced CD4/CD8 profile in clones contracting day 15 to 85, and later expanders leaned CD4+.

V usage is TRBV12-3 or TRBV12-4 and J usage is TRBJ2-2; either TRBD1 or TRBD2 may supply D (6 bases each). The TCR sequence derives from an adult woman who had mild COVID-19 (a few samples of this study predate the infection). Cell type and time point are not known. Sequenced material: PBMCs or a T cell subset sorted from them (not recorded which). The CDR3 DNA sequence: TGTGCCAGCAGAATAGGAGGGACAAACACCGGGGAGCTGTTTTTT. The encoded protein is CASRIGGTNTGELFF.